The 27 T cell receptor beta chains listed next were all sequenced from one sample in a study of response to subunit inactivated influenza vaccine. From the RT-PCR reads, TCRdb called clonotypes with MiXCR, one entry per CDR3 protein. The table has roughly 790,000 distinct CDR3 sequences, less than 25% seen once. The specimen comprised PBMCs from blood, sampled roughly 5 days after vaccination. The receptors come from a middle-aged man who received an inactivated influenza vaccine.

This clonotype was seen a few times. The gene calls are TRBV12-3 or TRBV12-4 and TRBJ1-4, with TRBD1 matching over 9 bases. The J segment lost 11 bases and the V segment lost 5 bases, leaving 6 bases of the junction unmatched. The CDR3 is 13 amino acids. The CDR3 is CASSPGTGRKLFF. The DNA for the CDR3 is TGTGCCAGCAGTCCAGGGACAGGGAGGAAACTGTTTTTT.

This clonotype was picked up many times. The chain is built from TRBV20-1 and TRBJ1-3; D uncertain. CDR1 is DFQATT, CDR2 SNEGSKA, per germline (reference sequence). CDR3 size: 14 residues. V was trimmed by 1 base and J by 0 bases, leaving 7 bases between them. CDR3 sequence (DNA): TGCAGTGCTAGAGCCGGGAGCTCTGGAAACACCATATATTTT. Translated, it gives CSARAGSSGNTIYF.

V usage is TRBV24-1 and J usage is TRBJ2-1; 8 bases are a match to TRBD2. There are 17 residues in the CDR3. Germline assignment: CDR1 KGHDR and CDR2 SFDVKD. V lost 4 bases and J lost 6; bases outside the gene matches: 13. The CDR3 coding sequence is TGTGCCACCAGTGACCTCGGGGGTAGCGGGATCGGCAATGAGCAGTTCTTC. It yields the protein CATSDLGGSGIGNEQFF.

The chain has TRBV7-9 and TRBJ1-5, with D perhaps matching TRBD1 (5 bases). The CDR3 covers 14 residues. Germline CDR1 and CDR2: SEHNR and FQNEAQ (reference sequence). Trimming pared 7 bases from V and 3 bases from J, leaving 13 bases between. For the CDR3, the DNA is TGTGCCAGCAAGGGCTGGGACGTCAATCAGCCCCAGCATTTT. This translates into CASKGWDVNQPQHF. The full variable domain, rest sourced from reference TRBV7-9 and TRBJ1-5, is DTGVSQNPRHKITKRGQNVTFRCDPISEHNRLYWYRQTLGQGPEFLTYFQNEAQLEKSRLLSDRFSAERPKGSFSTLEIQRTEQGDSAMYLCASKGWDVNQPQHFGDGTRLSIL.

The CDR3 protein is CASSLTRGTYEQYF. CDR3 DNA: TGTGCCAGCAGTTTAACCCGGGGCACCTACGAGCAGTACTTC. The V gene is TRBV27, the J gene TRBJ2-7; D may match TRBD1 or TRBD2 (5 bases each). Germline lookup yields CDR1 MNHEY and CDR2 SMNVEV (reference sequence). The CDR3 covers 14 residues. The V end lost 2 bases, the J end lost 2 bases, and 10 bases lay between the germline ends.

The chain recombines TRBV20-1 with TRBJ2-3; 9 bases fit TRBD2. Germline V gene sequence: CDR1 DFQATT, CDR2 SNEGSKA (reference sequence). The CDR3 contains 18 residues. With V trimmed by 2 bases and J by 6 bases, 18 bases remained unmatched. CDR3 in DNA: TGCAGTGCTAGATCACTGGGGGCTAGCGGGGCCGTCCGGGATACGCAGTATTTT. Translating gives CSARSLGASGAVRDTQYF.

The chain links TRBV20-1 to TRBJ1-4; D unclear. V lost 6 bases, J lost 0 bases, and 11 bases lay in between. The germline V gene has CDR1 DFQATT and CDR2 SNEGSKA (reference sequence). CDR3 length equals 14 residues. CDR3 bases: TGCAGTGCGGCCTCCGTTGCAACTAATGAAAAACTGTTTTTT. Translation: CSAASVATNEKLFF.

This clonotype was found a few times. The chain is built from TRBV5-1 and TRBJ2-4, with D perhaps matching TRBD2 (6 bases). The germline V gene encodes CDR1 SGHRS and CDR2 YFSETQ. The CDR3 covers 17 residues. The V gene lost 0 bases and the J gene lost 0 bases, with 13 bases spanning the gap. The CDR3 spells CASSLAAGHIAKNIQYF. The CDR3 DNA follows: TGCGCCAGCAGCTTGGCCGCGGGGCACATAGCCAAAAACATTCAGTACTTC.

This chain uses TRBV7-9 with TRBJ1-6, with D possibly TRBD1 on 5 matching bases. CDR3 size: 17 residues. The V and J ends lost 1 base and 4 bases respectively, with 14 bases between them. Germline CDR1 reads SEHNR; CDR2 reads FQNEAQ (reference sequence). This chain's CDR3 is CASSLVTGQGYNSPLHF. Written as DNA, the CDR3 is TGTGCCAGCAGCTTAGTAACCGGGCAGGGATATAATTCACCCCTCCACTTT.

V is TRBV5-5 and J is TRBJ2-3; 7 bases agree with TRBD2. The CDR3 length is 16 residues. Per the germline V gene, CDR1 is SGHKS and CDR2 is YYEKEE (reference sequence). The trim removed 4 bases at V and 0 bases at J, leaving 8 bases unmatched. CDR3 sequence reads: CASSLGGGTSTDTQYF. The CDR3 DNA reads TGTGCCAGCAGCCTGGGGGGGGGAACTAGCACAGATACGCAGTATTTT.

J is TRBJ2-5 and V is TRBV10-1, with a possible D match to TRBD2 (7 bases). The CDR3 runs 15 residues. Trimming took off 0 bases at V and 1 base at J, with 9 bases between the two ends. Germline CDR1 reads WNHNN; CDR2 reads SYGVQD (reference sequence). The CDR3 protein is CASSESRGLQETQYF. In nucleotides, the CDR3 is TGCGCCAGCAGTGAGTCGCGGGGGCTCCAAGAGACCCAGTACTTC.

The table lists this clonotype with a few counts. The gene calls are TRBV10-3 and TRBJ2-5, with TRBD1 matching 9 bases. V was pared by 8 bases and J by 4 bases, with 11 bases of the junction left unmatched. Per germline, CDR1 ENHRY and CDR2 SYGVKD. The CDR3 sequence is 15 residues long. This CDR3 reads CAIGPGQGMGETQYF. The CDR3 DNA is TGTGCCATCGGTCCGGGACAGGGTATGGGAGAGACCCAGTACTTC.

This clonotype was recorded a few times. The CDR3 here is CSVEGRGRRETQYF. Written as DNA, the CDR3 is TGCAGCGTTGAAGGTCGTGGGAGAAGGGAGACCCAGTACTTC. The chain combines TRBV29-1 with TRBJ2-5; maybe TRBD2 (5 bases). The germline V gene encodes CDR1 SQVTM and CDR2 ANQGSEA. Between the trimmed V and J ends, which lost 1 base and 5 bases, there was a span of 14 bases. The CDR3 consists of 14 residues.

The chain employs TRBV6-5 and TRBJ2-7, with 10 bases fitting TRBD1. Germline V gives CDR1 MNHEY, CDR2 SVGAGI. V dropped 0 bases and J dropped 7; count of bases not matched to a gene: 9. This CDR3 comprises 16 residues. The CDR3 loop reads CASSYSMGTGVGEQYF. The CDR3 nucleotides read TGTGCCAGCAGTTACTCGATGGGGACAGGGGTGGGAGAGCAGTACTTC.

The DNA for the CDR3 is TGTGCCAGCAGCTTACTACCCCTAGCGGGGGAAAACACCGGGGAGCTGTTTTTT. It is translated as CASSLLPLAGENTGELFF. The chain joins TRBV11-2 to TRBJ2-2; TRBD2 aligns across 10 bases. J gave up 2 bases and V 2 bases, and 8 bases lay outside the gene matches. The CDR3 length is 18 residues. Germline V gene lookup returns CDR1 SGHAT and CDR2 FQNNGV.

This chain joins TRBV20-1 and TRBJ2-7; 7 bases are a match to TRBD2. Germline lookup yields CDR1 DFQATT and CDR2 SNEGSKA (reference sequence). The CDR3 length is 12 residues. Trimming at V came to 6 bases and at J to 4 bases, leaving 6 bases not matched to a gene. DNA for the CDR3: TGCAGTGCCTACCTGGGGGGGTACGAGCAGTACTTC. Encoded protein: CSAYLGGYEQYF.

The chain recombines TRBV29-1 with TRBJ2-5, with 13 bases aligning to TRBD2. V shed 5 bases, J shed 10 bases, and the junction held 7 bases outside the gene matches. The CDR3 is made up of 13 amino acids. Germline CDR1 is SQVTM and CDR2 is ANQGSEA. CDR3 nucleotides: TGCAGCGTTCGTGGGGGACTAGCGGGGAACCAGTACTTC. Protein sequence: CSVRGGLAGNQYF.

Only a few counts were recorded for this clonotype. The chain couples TRBV4-2 to TRBJ2-1; possible D gene TRBD1, 6 bases. Germline-derived CDR1 and CDR2 are LGHNA and YNFKEQ. Trimming shortened V by 4 bases and J by 8 bases, and 12 bases separated the two germline ends. The CDR3 is 13 amino acids. The CDR3 protein is CASSLTGPDEQFF. The CDR3 DNA is TGTGCCAGCAGCCTTACAGGGCCGGATGAGCAGTTCTTC.

The V gene is TRBV4-1, the J gene TRBJ2-3; D may be TRBD1 or TRBD2 (5 bases each). CDR3 length: 15 amino acids. CDR1 and CDR2 (germline): MGHRA, YSYEKL. Trimming took off 1 base at V and 4 bases at J, with 12 bases between the two ends. CDR3 DNA: TGCGCCAGCAGCCAAGGGGTGAGGGGCCCAGATACGCAGTATTTT. Residues: CASSQGVRGPDTQYF.

The chain has TRBV24-1 and TRBJ2-3, with D possibly called TRBD1 or TRBD2 (6 bases each). CDR1 KGHDR and CDR2 SFDVKD come from the germline V gene. The CDR3 extends over 16 amino acids. V was clipped by 5 bases and J by 3 bases, with 17 bases between them. CDR3 loop: CATSAVRGRGTDTQYF. CDR3 in DNA: TGTGCCACCAGTGCAGTCCGGGGGCGAGGTACAGATACGCAGTATTTT.

The rearrangement links TRBV12-3 or TRBV12-4 to TRBJ2-5, with D unclear. The CDR3 is made up of 15 amino acids. The V and J ends lost 8 bases and 1 base respectively, with 17 bases between them. CDR3 protein: CASCRKDGSQETQYF. CDR3 in DNA: TGTGCCAGCTGCCGTAAGGACGGATCCCAAGAGACCCAGTACTTC.

This clonotype showed up just a few times. The chain employs TRBV15 and TRBJ2-1; 9 bases are shared with TRBD2. This CDR3 is built from 16 residues. Trimming removed 3 bases from V and 6 bases from J; junction bases left unmatched: 9. CDR1 LNHNV and CDR2 YYDKDF come from the germline V gene (reference sequence). CDR3 amino acids: CATSSSLAGSGNEQFF. The DNA of the CDR3 is TGTGCCACCAGCAGTTCTCTAGCGGGATCGGGCAATGAGCAGTTCTTC.

This clonotype has just a few counts. The rearrangement links TRBV7-2 to TRBJ2-6; D remains ambiguous. V was clipped by 2 bases and J by 0 bases, with 5 bases between them. Germline values: CDR1 SGHTA, CDR2 FQGNSA. The CDR3 is made up of 15 amino acids. The CDR3 DNA sequence: TGTGCCAGCAGCTTACAGGACTCTGGGGCCAACGTCCTGACTTTC. It encodes CASSLQDSGANVLTF.

This clonotype was recorded a few times. V usage is TRBV24-1 and J usage is TRBJ2-1; 8 nucleotides agree with TRBD1. With V trimmed by 7 bases and J by 10 bases, 11 bases remained unmatched. CDR1 and CDR2 (germline): KGHDR, SFDVKD. CDR3 size: 14 residues. The CDR3 region has the DNA TGTGCCACCAGCGTGTACGGGACAGGTAACGAGCAGTTCTTC. This codes for CATSVYGTGNEQFF.

The chain recombines TRBV10-3 with TRBJ1-2, with 10 nucleotides matching TRBD1. With 6 bases clipped from V and 6 bases from J, the junction kept 7 bases outside the gene matches. The CDR3 length is 14 residues. CDR1 is ENHRY, CDR2 SYGVKD, per germline. The CDR3 loop reads CAISLDRGRDGYTF. CDR3 nucleotide sequence: TGTGCCATCAGCTTAGACAGGGGGCGCGATGGCTACACCTTC.

This clonotype was recorded a few times. This sequence joins TRBV4-2 and TRBJ2-5, with a weak D call TRBD2 (6 bases). Trimming took 0 bases from V and 5 from J, leaving 16 bases between them. The CDR3 totals 16 residues. The V gene's germline CDR1 is LGHNA and CDR2 YNFKEQ. The CDR3, as DNA: TGTGCCAGCAGCCAAGACCGCGGGCGGGGTCTGGAGACCCAGTACTTC. It codes for CASSQDRGRGLETQYF.

This clonotype was seen more than once but under ten times. This chain links TRBV7-2 with TRBJ2-5; D may be TRBD1 (5 bases). Trimming cost V 1 base and J 10 bases, with 13 bases left between them. Germline CDR1 and CDR2: SGHTA and FQGNSA. This CDR3 is built from 13 residues. The CDR3, as DNA: TGTGCCAGCAGCTTAGGACCACGCCAGGGCCAGTACTTC. Protein sequence: CASSLGPRQGQYF.